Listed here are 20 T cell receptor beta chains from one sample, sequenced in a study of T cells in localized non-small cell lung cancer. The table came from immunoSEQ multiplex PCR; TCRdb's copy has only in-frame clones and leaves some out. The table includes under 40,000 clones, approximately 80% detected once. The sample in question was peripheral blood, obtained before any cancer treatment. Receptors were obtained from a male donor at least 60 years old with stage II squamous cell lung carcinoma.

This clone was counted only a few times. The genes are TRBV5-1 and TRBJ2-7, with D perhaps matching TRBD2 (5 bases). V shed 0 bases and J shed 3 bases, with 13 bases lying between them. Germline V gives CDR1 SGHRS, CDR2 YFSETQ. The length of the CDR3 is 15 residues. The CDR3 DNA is TGCGCCAGCAGCTTGGAGGACTCGAGCAGCTACGAGCAGTACTTC. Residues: CASSLEDSSSYEQYF.

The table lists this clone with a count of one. The CDR3 loop is CAASPGGGDTQYF. The CDR3 nucleotides read TGTGCAGCCTCCCCGGGGGGGGGAGATACGCAGTATTTT. The chain employs TRBV9 and TRBJ2-3; TRBD2 aligns across 8 bases. The CDR3 runs to 13 residues. Germline loops: CDR1 SGDLS, CDR2 YYNGEE.

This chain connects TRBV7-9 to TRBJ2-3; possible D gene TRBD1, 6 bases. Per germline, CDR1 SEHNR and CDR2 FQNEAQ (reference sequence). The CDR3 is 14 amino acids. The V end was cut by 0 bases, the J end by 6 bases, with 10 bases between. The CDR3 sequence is CASSLAWGPDTQYF. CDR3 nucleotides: TGTGCCAGCAGCTTAGCGTGGGGGCCGGATACGCAGTATTTT.

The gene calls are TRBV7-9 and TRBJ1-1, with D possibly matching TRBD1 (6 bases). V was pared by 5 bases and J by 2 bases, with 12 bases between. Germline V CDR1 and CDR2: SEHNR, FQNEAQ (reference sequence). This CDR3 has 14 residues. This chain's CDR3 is CASSVDSLNTEAFF. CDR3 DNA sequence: TGTGCCAGCAGCGTGGACAGCTTAAACACTGAAGCTTTCTTT.

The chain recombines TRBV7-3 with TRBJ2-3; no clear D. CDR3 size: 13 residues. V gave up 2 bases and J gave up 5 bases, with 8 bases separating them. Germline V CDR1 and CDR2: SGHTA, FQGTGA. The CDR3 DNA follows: TGTGCCAGCAGCTTAGCGCACATAGATACGCAGTATTTT. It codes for CASSLAHIDTQYF.

CDR3 sequence reads: CASKGAGVTESYNEQFF. In DNA, the CDR3 is TGTGCCAGTAAGGGGGCGGGAGTGACAGAATCCTACAATGAGCAGTTCTTC. The chain recombines TRBV19 with TRBJ2-1; D tentatively reads TRBD1 or TRBD2 (7 bases each). In germline, CDR1 is LNHDA, CDR2 SQIVND (reference sequence). Trimming took 7 bases from V and 1 from J, leaving 20 bases between them. The CDR3 has 17 residues.

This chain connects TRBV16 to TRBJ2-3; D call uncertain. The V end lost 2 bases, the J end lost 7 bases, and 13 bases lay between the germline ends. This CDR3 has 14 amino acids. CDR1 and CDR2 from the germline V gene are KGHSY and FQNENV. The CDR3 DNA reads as TGTGCCAGCAGCCAAGCAAGGCAGGCCAATACGCAGTATTTT. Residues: CASSQARQANTQYF.

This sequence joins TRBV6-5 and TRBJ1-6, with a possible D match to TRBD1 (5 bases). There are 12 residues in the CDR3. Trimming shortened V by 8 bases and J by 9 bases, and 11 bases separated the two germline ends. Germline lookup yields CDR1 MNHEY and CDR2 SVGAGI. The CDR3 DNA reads TGTGCCAGCGGTACAGGTATTTCACCCCTCCACTTT. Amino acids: CASGTGISPLHF.

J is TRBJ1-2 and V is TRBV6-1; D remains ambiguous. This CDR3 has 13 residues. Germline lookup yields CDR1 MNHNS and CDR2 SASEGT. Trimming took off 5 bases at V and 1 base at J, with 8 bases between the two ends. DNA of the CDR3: TGTGCCAGCAGTTCCGGTTATAACTATGGCTACACCTTC. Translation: CASSSGYNYGYTF.

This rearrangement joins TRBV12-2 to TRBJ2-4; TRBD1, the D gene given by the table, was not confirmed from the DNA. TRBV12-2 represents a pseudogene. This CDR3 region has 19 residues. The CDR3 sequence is CASRLASRWGVLAKNIQYF. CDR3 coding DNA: TGTGCAAGTCGCTTAGCGAGTCGGTGGGGCGTACTGGCCAAAAACATTCAGTACTTC.

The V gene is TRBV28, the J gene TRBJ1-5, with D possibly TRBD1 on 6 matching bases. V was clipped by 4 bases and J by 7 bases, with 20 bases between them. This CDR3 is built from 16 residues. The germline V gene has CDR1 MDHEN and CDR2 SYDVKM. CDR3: CASSSPGQSMRQPQHF. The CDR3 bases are TGTGCCAGCAGTTCTCCTGGACAGTCAATGAGACAGCCCCAGCATTTT.

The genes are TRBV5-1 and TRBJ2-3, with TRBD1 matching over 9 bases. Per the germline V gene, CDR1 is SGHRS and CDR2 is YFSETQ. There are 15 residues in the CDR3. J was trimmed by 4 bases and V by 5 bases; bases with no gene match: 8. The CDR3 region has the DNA TGCGCCAGCAGTTCCGGGACAGGGCTAGCAGATACGCAGTATTTT. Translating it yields CASSSGTGLADTQYF.

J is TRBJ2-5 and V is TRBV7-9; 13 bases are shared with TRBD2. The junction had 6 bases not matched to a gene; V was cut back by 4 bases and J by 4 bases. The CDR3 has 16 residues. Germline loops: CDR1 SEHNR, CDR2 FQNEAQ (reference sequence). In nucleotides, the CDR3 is TGTGCCAGCAGCTCCACTAGCGGGGGGGGAGGAGAGACCCAGTACTTC. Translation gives CASSSTSGGGGETQYF.

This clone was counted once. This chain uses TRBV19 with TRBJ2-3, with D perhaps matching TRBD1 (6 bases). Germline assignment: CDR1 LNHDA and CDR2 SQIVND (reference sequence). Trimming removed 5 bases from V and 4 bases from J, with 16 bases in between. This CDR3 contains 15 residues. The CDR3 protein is CASSPRRQDPDTQYF. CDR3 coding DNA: TGTGCCAGTAGTCCTCGACGACAGGATCCAGATACGCAGTATTTT.

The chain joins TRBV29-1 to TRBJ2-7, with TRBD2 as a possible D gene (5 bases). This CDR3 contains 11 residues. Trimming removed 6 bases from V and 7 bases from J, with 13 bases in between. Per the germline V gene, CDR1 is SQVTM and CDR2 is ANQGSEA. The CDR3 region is CSVAWTGEQYF. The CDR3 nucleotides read TGCAGCGTCGCCTGGACGGGGGAGCAGTACTTC.

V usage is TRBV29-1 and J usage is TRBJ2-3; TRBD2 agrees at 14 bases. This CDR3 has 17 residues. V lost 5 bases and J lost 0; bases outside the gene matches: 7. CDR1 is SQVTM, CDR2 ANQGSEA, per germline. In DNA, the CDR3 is TGCAGCGTTCCCAGGACTAGCGGGGGGCTGAGCACAGATACGCAGTATTTT. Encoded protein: CSVPRTSGGLSTDTQYF.

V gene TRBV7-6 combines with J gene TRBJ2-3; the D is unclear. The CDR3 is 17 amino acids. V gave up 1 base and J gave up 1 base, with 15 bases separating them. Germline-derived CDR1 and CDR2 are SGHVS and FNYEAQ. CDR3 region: CASSLVSATGGTDTQYF. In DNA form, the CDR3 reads TGTGCCAGCAGCTTAGTTTCTGCTACCGGAGGCACAGATACGCAGTATTTT.

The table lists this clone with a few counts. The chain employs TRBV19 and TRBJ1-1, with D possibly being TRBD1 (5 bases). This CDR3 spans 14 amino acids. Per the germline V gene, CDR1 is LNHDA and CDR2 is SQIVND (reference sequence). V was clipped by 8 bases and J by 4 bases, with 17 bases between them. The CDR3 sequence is CASGPVGGRTEAFF. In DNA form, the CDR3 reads TGTGCCAGTGGGCCCGTGGGGGGTCGCACTGAAGCTTTCTTT. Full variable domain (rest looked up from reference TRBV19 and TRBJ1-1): DGGITQSPKYLFRKEGQNVTLSCEQNLNHDAMYWYRQDPGQGLRLIYYSQIVNDFQKGDIAEGYSVSREKKESFPLTVTSAQKNPTAFYLCASGPVGGRTEAFFGQGTRLTVV.

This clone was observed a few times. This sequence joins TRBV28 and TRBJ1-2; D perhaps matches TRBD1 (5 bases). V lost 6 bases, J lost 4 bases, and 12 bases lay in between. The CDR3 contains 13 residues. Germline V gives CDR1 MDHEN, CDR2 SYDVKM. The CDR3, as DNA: TGTGCCAGCAGCCGGGACGGGGGCTATGGCTACACCTTC. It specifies CASSRDGGYGYTF.

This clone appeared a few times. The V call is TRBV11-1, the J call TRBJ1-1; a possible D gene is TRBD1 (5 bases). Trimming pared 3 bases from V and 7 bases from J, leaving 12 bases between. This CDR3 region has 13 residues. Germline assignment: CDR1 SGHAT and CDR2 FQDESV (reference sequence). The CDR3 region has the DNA TGTGCCAGCAGCTTCGGGGGGTCGGATGAAGCTTTCTTT. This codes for CASSFGGSDEAFF.